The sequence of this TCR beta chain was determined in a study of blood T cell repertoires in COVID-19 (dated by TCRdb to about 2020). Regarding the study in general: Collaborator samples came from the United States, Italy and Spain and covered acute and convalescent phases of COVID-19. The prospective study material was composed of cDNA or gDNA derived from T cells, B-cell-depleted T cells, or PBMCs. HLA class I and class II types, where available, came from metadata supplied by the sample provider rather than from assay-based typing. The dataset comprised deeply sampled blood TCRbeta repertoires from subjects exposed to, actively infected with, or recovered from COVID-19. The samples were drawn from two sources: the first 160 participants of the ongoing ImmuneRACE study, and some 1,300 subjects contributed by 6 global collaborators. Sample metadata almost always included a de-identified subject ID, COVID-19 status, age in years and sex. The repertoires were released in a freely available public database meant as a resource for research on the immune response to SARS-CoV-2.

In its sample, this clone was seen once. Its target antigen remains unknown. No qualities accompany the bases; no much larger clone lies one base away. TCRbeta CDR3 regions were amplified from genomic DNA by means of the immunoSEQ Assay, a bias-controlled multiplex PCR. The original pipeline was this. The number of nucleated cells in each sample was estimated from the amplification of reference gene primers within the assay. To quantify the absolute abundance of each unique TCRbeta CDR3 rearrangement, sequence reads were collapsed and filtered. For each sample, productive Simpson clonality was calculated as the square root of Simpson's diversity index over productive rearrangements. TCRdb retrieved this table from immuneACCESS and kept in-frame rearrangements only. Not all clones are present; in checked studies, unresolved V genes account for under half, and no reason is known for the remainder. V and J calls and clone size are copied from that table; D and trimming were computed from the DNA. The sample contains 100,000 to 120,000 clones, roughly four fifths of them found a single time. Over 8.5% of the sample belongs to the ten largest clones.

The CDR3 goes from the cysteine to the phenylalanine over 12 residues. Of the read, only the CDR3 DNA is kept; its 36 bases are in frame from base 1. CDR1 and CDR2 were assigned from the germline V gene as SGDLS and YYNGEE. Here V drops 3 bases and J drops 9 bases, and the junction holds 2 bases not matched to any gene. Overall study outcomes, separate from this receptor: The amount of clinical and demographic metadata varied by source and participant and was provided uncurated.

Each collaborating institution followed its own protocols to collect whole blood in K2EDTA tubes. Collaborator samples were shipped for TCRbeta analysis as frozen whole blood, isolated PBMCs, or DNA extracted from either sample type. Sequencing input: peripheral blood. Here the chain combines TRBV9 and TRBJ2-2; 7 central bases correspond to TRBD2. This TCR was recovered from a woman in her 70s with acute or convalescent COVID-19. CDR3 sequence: CASSGEGRELFF. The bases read TGTGCCAGCAGCGGGGAGGGCCGGGAGCTGTTTTTT.